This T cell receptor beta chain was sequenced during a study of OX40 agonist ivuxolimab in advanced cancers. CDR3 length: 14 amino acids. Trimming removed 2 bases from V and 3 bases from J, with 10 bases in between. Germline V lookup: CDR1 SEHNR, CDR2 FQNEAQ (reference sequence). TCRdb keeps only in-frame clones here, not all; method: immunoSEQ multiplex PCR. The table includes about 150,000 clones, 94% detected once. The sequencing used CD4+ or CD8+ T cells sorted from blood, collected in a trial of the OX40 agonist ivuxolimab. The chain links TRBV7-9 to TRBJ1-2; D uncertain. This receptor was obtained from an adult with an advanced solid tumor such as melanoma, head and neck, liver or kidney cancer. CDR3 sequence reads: CASSLIPEDYGYTF. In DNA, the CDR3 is TGTGCCAGCAGCTTAATTCCTGAGGACTATGGCTACACCTTC. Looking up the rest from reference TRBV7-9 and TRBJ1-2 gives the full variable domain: DTGVSQNPRHKITKRGQNVTFRCDPISEHNRLYWYRQTLGQGPEFLTYFQNEAQLEKSRLLSDRFSAERPKGSFSTLEIQRTEQGDSAMYLCASSLIPEDYGYTFGSGTRLTVV.